The rows below give T cell receptor beta chains drawn from one sample of a study of T-cell reconstitution after alpha-beta-depleted transplantation in children. One entry per CDR3 protein results from TCRdb running MiXCR on the PCR reads. This sample has about 200,000 distinct CDR3 sequences, with just over 14% found just once. The specimen comprised PBMCs from the stem cell graft donor, sampled from the stem cell graft. All receptors derive from a human donor who donated a stem cell graft to a child with acute lymphoblastic leukemia. Both conserved end residues are part of each CDR3. The D gene is left open where the match is weak. Rows may omit the clone size; those that give it use once, few, many or a size class.

size: many
V: TRBV5-1
J: TRBJ1-1
length: 14
D: TRBD1
DNA: TGCGCCAGCAGCTTGGCCACAGGGGACACTGAAGCTTTCTTT
CDR3: CASSLATGDTEAFF

size: .
V: TRBV5-1
J: TRBJ2-2
length: 15
D: TRBD2
DNA: TGCGCCAGCAGCGGGAGGGTGCCGGAAAACGGGGAGCTGTTTTTT
CDR3: CASSGRVPENGELFF

size: .
V: TRBV4-2
J: TRBJ2-6
length: 16
D: TRBD2
DNA: TGTGCCAGCAGCCCCTCGACTAGCGTTGGGGCCAACGTCCTGACTTTC
CDR3: CASSPSTSVGANVLTF

size: many
V: TRBV12-3/TRBV12-4
J: TRBJ2-7
length: 17
D: .
DNA: TGTGCCAGCAGTTTGAATGGATGGAGGACAAATCACATAGAGCAGTACTTC
CDR3: CASSLNGWRTNHIEQYF

size: many
V: TRBV20-1
J: TRBJ2-1
length: 14
D: .
DNA: TGCAGTGTTCCGGGACTCACCCTGTACAATGAGCAGTTCTTC
CDR3: CSVPGLTLYNEQFF

size: many
V: TRBV5-1
J: TRBJ2-2
length: 12
D: .
DNA: TGCGCCAGCAGCTTACTTTCCGGGGAGCTGTTTTTT
CDR3: CASSLLSGELFF

size: many
V: TRBV7-8
J: TRBJ1-1
length: 14
D: .
DNA: TGTGCCAGCAGCCCCATGAGGGGGGACACTGAAGCTTTCTTT
CDR3: CASSPMRGDTEAFF

size: many
V: TRBV5-1
J: TRBJ2-5
length: 12
D: .
DNA: TGCGCCAGCAGGAGTTTGGGAGAGACCCAGTACTTC
CDR3: CASRSLGETQYF

size: many
V: TRBV5-1
J: TRBJ2-1
length: 17
D: .
DNA: TGCGCCAGCAGCTTGGAGGTTATAGCGTCAGCCTACAATGAGCAGTTCTTC
CDR3: CASSLEVIASAYNEQFF

size: many
V: TRBV5-1
J: TRBJ2-3
length: 13
D: TRBD2
DNA: TGCGCCAGCAGATCTCCGGCGGGAGGAACGCAGTATTTT
CDR3: CASRSPAGGTQYF

size: many
V: TRBV7-2
J: TRBJ1-1
length: 16
D: .
DNA: TGTGCCAGCAGCTATCGATGGACCTCCGGGGGGACTGAAGCTTTCTTT
CDR3: CASSYRWTSGGTEAFF

size: many
V: TRBV7-2
J: TRBJ2-1
length: 15
D: .
DNA: TGTGCCAGCAGCTTTAATGCAGCAGGGATGGATGAGCAGTTCTTC
CDR3: CASSFNAAGMDEQFF

size: few
V: TRBV5-1
J: TRBJ2-1
length: 17
D: .
DNA: TGCGCCAGCAGCTTGGATTCTAGCTTCTCAGAGGGCGATGAGCAGTTCTTC
CDR3: CASSLDSSFSEGDEQFF

size: many
V: TRBV7-2
J: TRBJ2-3
length: 16
D: .
DNA: TGTGCCAGCAGCTTAGGATCGGCAGGGCTAACGGATACGCAGTATTTT
CDR3: CASSLGSAGLTDTQYF

size: many
V: TRBV12-3/TRBV12-4
J: TRBJ2-4
length: 14
D: TRBD2
DNA: TGTGCCAGCAGTGGACTAGCGGCCAAAAACATTCAGTACTTC
CDR3: CASSGLAAKNIQYF

size: .
V: TRBV5-8
J: TRBJ1-3
length: 15
D: .
DNA: TGTGCCAGCAGCTCCCTCGGGAACTCTGGAAACACCATATATTTT
CDR3: CASSSLGNSGNTIYF

size: many
V: TRBV29-1
J: TRBJ2-2
length: 15
D: .
DNA: TGCAGCGTTGAATCTCTAGCAGCGAACACCGGGGAGCTGTTTTTT
CDR3: CSVESLAANTGELFF

size: .
V: TRBV11-3
J: TRBJ2-2
length: 12
D: .
DNA: TGTGCCAGCAGCTTTGCCGGCGGGGAGCGGTTTTTT
CDR3: CASSFAGGERFF

size: many
V: TRBV9
J: TRBJ1-1
length: 12
D: .
DNA: TGTGCCAGTAGTAGGGGGGACACTGAAGCTTTCTTT
CDR3: CASSRGDTEAFF

size: .
V: TRBV11-3
J: TRBJ2-1
length: 15
D: TRBD2
DNA: TGTGCCAGCAGCTTAGAGACGGCGGGGGACAATGAGCAGTTCTTC
CDR3: CASSLETAGDNEQFF